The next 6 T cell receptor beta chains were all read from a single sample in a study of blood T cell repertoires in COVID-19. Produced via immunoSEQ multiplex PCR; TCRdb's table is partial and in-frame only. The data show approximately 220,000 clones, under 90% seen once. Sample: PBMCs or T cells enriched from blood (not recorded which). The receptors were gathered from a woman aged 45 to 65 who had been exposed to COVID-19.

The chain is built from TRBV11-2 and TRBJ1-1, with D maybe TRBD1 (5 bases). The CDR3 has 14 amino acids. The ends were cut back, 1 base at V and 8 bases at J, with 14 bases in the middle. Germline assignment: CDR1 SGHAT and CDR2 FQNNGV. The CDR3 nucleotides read TGTGCCAGCAGCTTAGTCCCCCAGGGATTCGAAGCTTTCTTT. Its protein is CASSLVPQGFEAFF.

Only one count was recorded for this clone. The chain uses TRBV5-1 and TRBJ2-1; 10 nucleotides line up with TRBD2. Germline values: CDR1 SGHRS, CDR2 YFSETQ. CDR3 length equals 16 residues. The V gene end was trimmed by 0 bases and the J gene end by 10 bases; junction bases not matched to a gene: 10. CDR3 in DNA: TGCGCCAGCAGCTTGGCCGGGGTAGCGGGGGGTTCGGAGCAGTTCTTC. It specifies CASSLAGVAGGSEQFF.

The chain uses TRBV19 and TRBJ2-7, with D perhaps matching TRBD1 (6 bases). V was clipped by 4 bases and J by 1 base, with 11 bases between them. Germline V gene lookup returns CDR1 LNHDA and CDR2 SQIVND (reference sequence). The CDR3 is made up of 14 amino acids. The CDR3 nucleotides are TGTGCCAGTAGTACTGGACAGAGTTCCTACGAGCAGTACTTC. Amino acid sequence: CASSTGQSSYEQYF.

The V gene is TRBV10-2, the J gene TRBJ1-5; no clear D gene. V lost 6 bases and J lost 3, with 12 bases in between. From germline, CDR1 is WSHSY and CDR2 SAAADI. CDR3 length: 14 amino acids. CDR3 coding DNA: TGCGCCAGCAGCCAGCGCGGCGTCAATCAGCCCCAGCATTTT. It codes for CASSQRGVNQPQHF.

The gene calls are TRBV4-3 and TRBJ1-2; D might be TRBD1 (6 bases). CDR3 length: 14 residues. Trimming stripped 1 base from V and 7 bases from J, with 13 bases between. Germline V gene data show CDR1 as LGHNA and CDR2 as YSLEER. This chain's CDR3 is CASSQGTVGVGYTF. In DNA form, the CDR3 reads TGCGCCAGCAGCCAAGGGACAGTAGGGGTTGGCTACACCTTC.

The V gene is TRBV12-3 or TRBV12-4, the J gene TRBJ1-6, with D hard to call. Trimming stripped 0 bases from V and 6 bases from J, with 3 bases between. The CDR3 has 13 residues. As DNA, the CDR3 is TGTGCCAGCAGTTTAGCGGCTAATTCACCCCTCCACTTT. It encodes CASSLAANSPLHF.